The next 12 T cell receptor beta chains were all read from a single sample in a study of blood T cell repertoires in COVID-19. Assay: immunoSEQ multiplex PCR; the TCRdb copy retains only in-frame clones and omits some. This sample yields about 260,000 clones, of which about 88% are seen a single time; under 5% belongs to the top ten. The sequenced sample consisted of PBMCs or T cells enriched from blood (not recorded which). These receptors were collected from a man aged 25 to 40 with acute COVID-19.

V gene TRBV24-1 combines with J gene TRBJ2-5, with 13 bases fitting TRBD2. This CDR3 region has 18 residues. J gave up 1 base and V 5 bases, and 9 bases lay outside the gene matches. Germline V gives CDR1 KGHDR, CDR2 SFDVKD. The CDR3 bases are TGTGCCACCAGTGGCCTGCCGGGACTAGCGGGAAGCCAAGAGACCCAGTACTTC. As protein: CATSGLPGLAGSQETQYF.

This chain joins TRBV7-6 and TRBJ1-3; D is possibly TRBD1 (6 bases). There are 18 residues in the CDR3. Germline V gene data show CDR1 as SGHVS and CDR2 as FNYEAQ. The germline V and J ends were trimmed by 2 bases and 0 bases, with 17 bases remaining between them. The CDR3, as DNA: TGTGCCAGCAGCTTACTAGGAAGGGGGTTGAGCTCTGGAAACACCATATATTTT. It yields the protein CASSLLGRGLSSGNTIYF.

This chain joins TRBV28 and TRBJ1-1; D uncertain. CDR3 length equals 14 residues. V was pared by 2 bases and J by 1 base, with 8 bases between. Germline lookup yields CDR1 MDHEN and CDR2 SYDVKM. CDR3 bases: TGTGCCAGCAGTTTAGTTCGGGGGAACACTGAAGCTTTCTTT. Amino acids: CASSLVRGNTEAFF. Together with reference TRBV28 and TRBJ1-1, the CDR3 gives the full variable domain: DVKVTQSSRYLVKRTGEKVFLECVQDMDHENMFWYRQDPGLGLRLIYFSYDVKMKEKGDIPEGYSVSREKKERFSLILESASTNQTSMYLCASSLVRGNTEAFFGQGTRLTVV.

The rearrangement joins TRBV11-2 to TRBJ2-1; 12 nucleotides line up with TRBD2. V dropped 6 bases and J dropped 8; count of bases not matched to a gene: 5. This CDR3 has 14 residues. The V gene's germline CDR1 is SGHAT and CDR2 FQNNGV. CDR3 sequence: CASRLAGGPHEQFF. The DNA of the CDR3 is TGTGCCAGCAGGCTAGCGGGGGGGCCCCATGAGCAGTTCTTC.

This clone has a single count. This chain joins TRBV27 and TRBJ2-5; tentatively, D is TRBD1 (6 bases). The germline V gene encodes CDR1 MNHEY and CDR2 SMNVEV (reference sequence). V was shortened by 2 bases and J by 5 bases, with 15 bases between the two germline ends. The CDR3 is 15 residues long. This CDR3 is CASSLGEGGLETQYF. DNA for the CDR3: TGTGCCAGCAGTTTAGGGGAAGGGGGTTTGGAGACCCAGTACTTC.

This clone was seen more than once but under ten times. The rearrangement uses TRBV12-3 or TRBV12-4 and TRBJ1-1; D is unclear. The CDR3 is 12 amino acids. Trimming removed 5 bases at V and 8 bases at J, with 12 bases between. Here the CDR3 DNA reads TGTGCCAGCAGTCCCAACAGATTCGAAGCTTTCTTT. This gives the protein CASSPNRFEAFF.

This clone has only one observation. The CDR3 region is CASSLVPGADTQYF. CDR3 nucleotides: TGTGCCAGCAGCTTGGTGCCGGGAGCAGATACGCAGTATTTT. The chain carries TRBV5-4 and TRBJ2-3; D is perhaps TRBD2 (6 bases). The germline V gene encodes CDR1 SGHNT and CDR2 YYREEE (reference sequence). The CDR3 is made up of 14 amino acids. Deletions cut 0 bases from V and 4 bases from J, with 9 bases between.

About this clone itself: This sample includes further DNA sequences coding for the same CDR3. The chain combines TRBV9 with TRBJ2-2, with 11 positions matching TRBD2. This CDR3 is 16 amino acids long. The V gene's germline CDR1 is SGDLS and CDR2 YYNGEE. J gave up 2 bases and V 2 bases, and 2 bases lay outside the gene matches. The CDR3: CASSVGLADNTGELFF. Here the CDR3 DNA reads TGTGCCAGCAGCGTGGGACTAGCGGACAACACCGGGGAGCTGTTTTTT.

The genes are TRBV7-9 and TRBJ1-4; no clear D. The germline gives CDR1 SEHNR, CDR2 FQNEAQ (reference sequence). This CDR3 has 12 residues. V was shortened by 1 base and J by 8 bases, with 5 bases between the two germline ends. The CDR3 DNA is TGTGCCAGCAGCTTAGGGCAGGAAAAACTGTTTTTT. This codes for CASSLGQEKLFF.

DNA for the CDR3: TGTGCCACCAGCCGCCGGAGAAACACTGAAGCTTTCTTT. Translating gives CATSRRRNTEAFF. The chain links TRBV15 to TRBJ1-1; D uncertain. V was clipped by 5 bases and J by 2 bases, with 9 bases between them. Looked up from germline, CDR1 is LNHNV and CDR2 is YYDKDF (reference sequence). CDR3 length: 13 amino acids. Supplemented by reference TRBV15 and TRBJ1-1, the full variable domain reads DAMVIQNPRYQVTQFGKPVTLSCSQTLNHNVMYWYQQKSSQAPKLLFHYYDKDFNNEADTPDNFQSRRPNTSFCFLDIRSPGLGDTAMYLCATSRRRNTEAFFGQGTRLTVV.

The CDR3 here is CASSGGTVLAKNIQYF. CDR3 DNA sequence: TGTGCCAGCAGTGGGGGGACAGTTCTAGCCAAAAACATTCAGTACTTC. The J gene is TRBJ2-4, the V gene TRBV2; 7 nucleotides agree with TRBD1. V was clipped by 4 bases and J by 0 bases; unmatched bases: 6. The CDR3 loop spans 16 amino acids. Per germline, CDR1 SNHLY and CDR2 FYNNEI. Full variable domain (rest looked up from reference TRBV2 and TRBJ2-4): EPEVTQTPSHQVTQMGQEVILRCVPISNHLYFYWYRQILGQKVEFLVSFYNNEISEKSEIFDDQFSVERPDGSNFTLKIRSTKLEDSAMYFCASSGGTVLAKNIQYFGAGTRLSVL.

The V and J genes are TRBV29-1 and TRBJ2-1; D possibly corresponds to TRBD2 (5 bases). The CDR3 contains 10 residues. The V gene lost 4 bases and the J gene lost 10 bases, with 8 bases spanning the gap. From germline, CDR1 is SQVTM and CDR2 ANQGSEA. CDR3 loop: CSVGGFEQFF. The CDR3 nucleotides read TGCAGCGTTGGAGGGTTCGAGCAGTTCTTC.